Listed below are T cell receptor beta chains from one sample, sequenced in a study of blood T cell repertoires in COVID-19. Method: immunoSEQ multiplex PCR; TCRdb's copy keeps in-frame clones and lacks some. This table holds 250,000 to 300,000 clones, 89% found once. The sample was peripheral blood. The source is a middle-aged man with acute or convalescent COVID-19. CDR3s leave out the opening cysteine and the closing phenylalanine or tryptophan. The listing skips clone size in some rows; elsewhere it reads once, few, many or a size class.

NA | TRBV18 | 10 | ASSPLTNEQF
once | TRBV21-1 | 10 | EGDRGLRSYT
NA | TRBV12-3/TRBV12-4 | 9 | ASSLQGEAF
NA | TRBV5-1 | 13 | ASSLQGAGVTEAF
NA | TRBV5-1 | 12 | ASSSGQGMDEQY
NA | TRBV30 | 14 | ACNPPGQGGLGEQF
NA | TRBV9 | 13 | ASSVVGTPGQPQH
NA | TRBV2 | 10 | ASKLGDYGYT
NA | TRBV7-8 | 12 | ASSFRGHRDEQY
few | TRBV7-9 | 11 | ASSSQENTEAF
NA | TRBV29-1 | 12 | SLRTGGADSPLH
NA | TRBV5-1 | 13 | ASSARQGKESGYT
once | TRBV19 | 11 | ASSIIPGRGYT
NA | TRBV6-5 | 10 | ASTDRMDGYT
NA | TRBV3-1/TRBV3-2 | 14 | ASSPRTGGLPTEAF
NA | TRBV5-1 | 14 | ASSLDGTGPIYEQY
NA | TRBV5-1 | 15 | ASSLGGTGGSGETQY
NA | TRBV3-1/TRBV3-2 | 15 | ASSQGLSAIGSGELF
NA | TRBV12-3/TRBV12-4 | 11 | ASSMDSPYEQY
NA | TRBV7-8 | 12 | ASSLVESAQPQH
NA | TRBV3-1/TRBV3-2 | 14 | ASSQDLGRSYNEQF
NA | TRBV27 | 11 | ASSLRPGYGYT
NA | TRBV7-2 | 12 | ASSRGGGTDTQY
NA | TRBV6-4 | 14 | ASSEGPGLSVSPLH
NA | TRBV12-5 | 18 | ASGLPQRGLAGGTYNEQF